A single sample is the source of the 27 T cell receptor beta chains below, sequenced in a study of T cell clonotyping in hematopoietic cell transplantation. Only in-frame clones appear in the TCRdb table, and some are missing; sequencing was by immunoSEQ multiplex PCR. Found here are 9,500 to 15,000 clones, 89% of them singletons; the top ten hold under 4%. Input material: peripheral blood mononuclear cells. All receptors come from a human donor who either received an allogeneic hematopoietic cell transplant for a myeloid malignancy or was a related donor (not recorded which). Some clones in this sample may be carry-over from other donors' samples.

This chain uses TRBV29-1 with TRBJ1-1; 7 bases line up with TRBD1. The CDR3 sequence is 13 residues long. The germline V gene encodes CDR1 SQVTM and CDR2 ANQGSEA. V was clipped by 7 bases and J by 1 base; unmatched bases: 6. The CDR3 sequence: CSASGQPNTEAFF. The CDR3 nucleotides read TGCAGCGCATCGGGACAGCCGAACACTGAAGCTTTCTTT.

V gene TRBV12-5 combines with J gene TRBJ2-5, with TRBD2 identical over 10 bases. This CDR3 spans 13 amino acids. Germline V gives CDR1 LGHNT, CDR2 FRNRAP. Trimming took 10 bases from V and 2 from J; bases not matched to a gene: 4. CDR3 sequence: CATSGGGQETQYF. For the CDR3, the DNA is TGTGCTACTAGCGGGGGAGGTCAAGAGACCCAGTACTTC.

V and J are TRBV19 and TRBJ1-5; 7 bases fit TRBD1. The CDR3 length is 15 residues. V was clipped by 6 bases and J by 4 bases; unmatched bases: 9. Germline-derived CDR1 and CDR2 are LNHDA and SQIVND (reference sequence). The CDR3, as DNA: TGTGCCAGTAGGATCTACAGGGGTGGTAATCAGCCCCAGCATTTT. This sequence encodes CASRIYRGGNQPQHF.

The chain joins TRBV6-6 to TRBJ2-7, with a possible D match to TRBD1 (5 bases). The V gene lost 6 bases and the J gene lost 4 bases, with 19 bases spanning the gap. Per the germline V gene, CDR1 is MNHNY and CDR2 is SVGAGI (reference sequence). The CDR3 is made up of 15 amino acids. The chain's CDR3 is CASSQGAGQRYEQYF. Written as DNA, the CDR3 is TGTGCCAGCAGCCAAGGGGCAGGGCAACGGTACGAGCAGTACTTC.

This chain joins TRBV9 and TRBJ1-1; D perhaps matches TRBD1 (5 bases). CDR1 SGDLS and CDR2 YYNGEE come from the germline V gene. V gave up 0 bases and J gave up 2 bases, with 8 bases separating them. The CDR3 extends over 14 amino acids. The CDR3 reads CASSVDTGNTEAFF. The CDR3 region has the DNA TGTGCCAGCAGCGTAGACACAGGCAACACTGAAGCTTTCTTT. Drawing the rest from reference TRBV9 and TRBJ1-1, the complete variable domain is DSGVTQTPKHLITATGQRVTLRCSPRSGDLSVYWYQQSLDQGLQFLIQYYNGEERAKGNILERFSAQQFPDLHSELNLSSLELGDSALYFCASSVDTGNTEAFFGQGTRLTVV.

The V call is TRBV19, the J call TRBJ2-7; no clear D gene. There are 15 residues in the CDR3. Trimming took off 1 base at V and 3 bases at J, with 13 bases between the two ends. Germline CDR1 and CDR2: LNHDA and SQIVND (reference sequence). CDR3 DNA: TGTGCCAGTAGTATAGGTAGTCCCAAAGGCTACGAGCAGTACTTC. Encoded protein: CASSIGSPKGYEQYF.

CDR3 amino acids: CALLASPLAGELFF. CDR3 nucleotide sequence: TGTGCCTTACTAGCGTCTCCTCTCGCCGGGGAGCTGTTTTTT. V usage is TRBV30 and J usage is TRBJ2-2, with TRBD2 matching 7 bases. This CDR3 is 14 amino acids long. Germline assignment: CDR1 GTSNPN and CDR2 SVGIG (reference sequence). V gave up 7 bases and J gave up 6 bases; unmatched junction bases: 11.

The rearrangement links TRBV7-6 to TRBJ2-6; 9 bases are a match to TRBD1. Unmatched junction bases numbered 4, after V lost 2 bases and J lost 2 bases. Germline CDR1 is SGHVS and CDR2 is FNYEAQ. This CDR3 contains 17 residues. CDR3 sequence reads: CASSLWDRETGANVLTF. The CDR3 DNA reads TGTGCCAGCAGCTTATGGGACAGGGAAACTGGGGCCAACGTCCTGACTTTC.

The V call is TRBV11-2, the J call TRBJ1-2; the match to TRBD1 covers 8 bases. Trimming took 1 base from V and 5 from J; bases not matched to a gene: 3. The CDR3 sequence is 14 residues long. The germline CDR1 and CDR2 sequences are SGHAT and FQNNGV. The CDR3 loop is CASSLGRQGYGYTF. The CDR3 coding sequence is TGTGCCAGCAGCTTAGGGAGACAGGGGTATGGCTACACCTTC. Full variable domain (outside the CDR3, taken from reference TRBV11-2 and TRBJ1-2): EAGVAQSPRYKIIEKRQSVAFWCNPISGHATLYWYQQILGQGPKLLIQFQNNGVVDDSQLPKDRFSAERLKGVDSTLKIQPAKLEDSAVYLCASSLGRQGYGYTFGSGTRLTVV.

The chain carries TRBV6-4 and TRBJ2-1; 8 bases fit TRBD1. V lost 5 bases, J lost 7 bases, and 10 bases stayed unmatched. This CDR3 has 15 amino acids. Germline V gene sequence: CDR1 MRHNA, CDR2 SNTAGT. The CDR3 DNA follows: TGTGCCAGCAGTCCTGAAGGACAGGGTGGTAATGAGCAGTTCTTC. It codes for CASSPEGQGGNEQFF.

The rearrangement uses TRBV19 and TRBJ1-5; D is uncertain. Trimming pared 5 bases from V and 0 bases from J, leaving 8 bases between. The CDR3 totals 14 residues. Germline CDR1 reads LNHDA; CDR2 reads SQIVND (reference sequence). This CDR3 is CASSWAYSNQPQHF. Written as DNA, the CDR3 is TGTGCCAGTAGTTGGGCGTATAGCAATCAGCCCCAGCATTTT.

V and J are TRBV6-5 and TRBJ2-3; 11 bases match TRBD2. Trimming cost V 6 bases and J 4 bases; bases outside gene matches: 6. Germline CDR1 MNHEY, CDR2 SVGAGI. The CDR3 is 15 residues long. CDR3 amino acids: CASRPTSGGPDTQYF. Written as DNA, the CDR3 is TGTGCCAGCAGGCCCACTAGCGGGGGTCCAGATACGCAGTATTTT.

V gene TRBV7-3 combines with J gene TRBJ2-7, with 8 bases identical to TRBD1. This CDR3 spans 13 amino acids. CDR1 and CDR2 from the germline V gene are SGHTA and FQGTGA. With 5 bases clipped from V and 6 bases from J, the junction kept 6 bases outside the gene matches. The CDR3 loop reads CASSRDRGAEQYF. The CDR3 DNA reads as TGTGCCAGCAGCCGAGACAGGGGTGCCGAGCAGTACTTC.

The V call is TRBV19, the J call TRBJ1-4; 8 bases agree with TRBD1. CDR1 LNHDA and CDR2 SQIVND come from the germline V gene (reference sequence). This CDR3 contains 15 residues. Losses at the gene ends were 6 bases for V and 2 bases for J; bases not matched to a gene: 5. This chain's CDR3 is CASRSGGLTNEKLFF. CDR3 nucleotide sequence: TGTGCCAGTAGATCAGGGGGCCTGACTAATGAAAAACTGTTTTTT.

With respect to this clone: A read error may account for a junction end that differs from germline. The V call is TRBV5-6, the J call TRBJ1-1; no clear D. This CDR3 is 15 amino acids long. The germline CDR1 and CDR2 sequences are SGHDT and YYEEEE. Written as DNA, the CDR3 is TGTGCCAGCAGCTTGGGTCAGGTCGTGAAGACTGAAGCTTTCTTT. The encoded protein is CASSLGQVVKTEAFF. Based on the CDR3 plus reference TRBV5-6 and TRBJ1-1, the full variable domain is DAGVTQSPTHLIKTRGQQVTLRCSPKSGHDTVSWYQQALGQGPQFIFQYYEEEERQRGNFPDRFSGHQFPNYSSELNVNALLLGDSALYLCASSLGQVVKTEAFFGQGTRLTVV.

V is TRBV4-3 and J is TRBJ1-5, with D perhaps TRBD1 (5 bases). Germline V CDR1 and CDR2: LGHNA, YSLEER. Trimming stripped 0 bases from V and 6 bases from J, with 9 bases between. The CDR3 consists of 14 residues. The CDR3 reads CASSQEGVGQPQHF. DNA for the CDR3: TGCGCCAGCAGCCAAGAGGGGGTAGGTCAGCCCCAGCATTTT.

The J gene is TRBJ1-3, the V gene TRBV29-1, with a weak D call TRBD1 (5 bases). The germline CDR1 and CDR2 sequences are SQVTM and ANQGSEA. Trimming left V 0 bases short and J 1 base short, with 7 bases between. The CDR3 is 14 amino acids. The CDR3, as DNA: TGCAGCGTTGAAGACCCAGGGTCTGGAAACACCATATATTTT. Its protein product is CSVEDPGSGNTIYF.

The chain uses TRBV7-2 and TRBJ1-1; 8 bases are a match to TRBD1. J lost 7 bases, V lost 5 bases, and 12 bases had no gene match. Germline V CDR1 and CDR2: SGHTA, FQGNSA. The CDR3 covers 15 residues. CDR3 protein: CASSRRTGGTGEAFF. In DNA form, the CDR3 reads TGTGCCAGCAGCCGACGTACAGGGGGAACGGGTGAAGCTTTCTTT.

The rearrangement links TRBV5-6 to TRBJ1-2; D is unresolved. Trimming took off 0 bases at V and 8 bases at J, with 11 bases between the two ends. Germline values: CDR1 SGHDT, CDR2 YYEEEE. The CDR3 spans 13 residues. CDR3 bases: TGTGCCAGCAGCTTGGATAGGGCAGAGGGCTACACCTTC. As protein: CASSLDRAEGYTF.

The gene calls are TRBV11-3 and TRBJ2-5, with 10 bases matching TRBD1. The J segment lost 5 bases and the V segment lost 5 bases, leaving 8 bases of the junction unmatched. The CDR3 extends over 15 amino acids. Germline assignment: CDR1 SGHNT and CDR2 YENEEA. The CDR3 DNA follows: TGTGCCAGCAGCACGGGACAGGGGTTAGCGGAGACCCAGTACTTC. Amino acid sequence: CASSTGQGLAETQYF.

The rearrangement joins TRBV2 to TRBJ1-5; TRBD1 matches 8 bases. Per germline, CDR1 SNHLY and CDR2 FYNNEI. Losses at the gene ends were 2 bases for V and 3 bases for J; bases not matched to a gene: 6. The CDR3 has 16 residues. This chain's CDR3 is CASSELQGGFNQPQHF. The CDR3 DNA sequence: TGTGCCAGCAGTGAATTACAGGGGGGGTTCAATCAGCCCCAGCATTTT.

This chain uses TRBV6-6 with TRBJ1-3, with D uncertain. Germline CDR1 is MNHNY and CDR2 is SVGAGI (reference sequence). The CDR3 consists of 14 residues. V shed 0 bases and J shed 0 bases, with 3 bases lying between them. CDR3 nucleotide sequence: TGTGCCAGCAGTTACTCGATCTCTGGAAACACCATATATTTT. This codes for CASSYSISGNTIYF.

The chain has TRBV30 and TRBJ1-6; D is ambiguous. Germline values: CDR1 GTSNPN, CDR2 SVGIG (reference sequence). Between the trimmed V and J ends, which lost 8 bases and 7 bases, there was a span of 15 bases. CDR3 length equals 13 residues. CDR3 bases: TGTGCCGGATTGCTGGGAATGAATTCACCCCTCCACTTT. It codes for CAGLLGMNSPLHF.

The CDR3 DNA follows: TGTGCCAGCAGGCCGGGACAGTCGAACACCGGGGAGCTGTTTTTT. This codes for CASRPGQSNTGELFF. The V call is TRBV7-8, the J call TRBJ2-2, with 7 bases that match TRBD1. Germline trimming cut 6 bases from V and 0 bases from J; bases unmatched to any gene: 4. CDR1 and CDR2 from the germline V gene are SGHVS and FQNEAQ. There are 15 residues in the CDR3.

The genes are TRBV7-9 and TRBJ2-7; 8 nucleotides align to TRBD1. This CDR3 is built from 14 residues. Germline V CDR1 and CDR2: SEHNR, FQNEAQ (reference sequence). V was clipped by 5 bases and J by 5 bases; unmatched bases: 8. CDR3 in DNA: TGTGCCAGCAGCCCAACGGGACAGGAAAACGAGCAGTACTTC. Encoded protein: CASSPTGQENEQYF.

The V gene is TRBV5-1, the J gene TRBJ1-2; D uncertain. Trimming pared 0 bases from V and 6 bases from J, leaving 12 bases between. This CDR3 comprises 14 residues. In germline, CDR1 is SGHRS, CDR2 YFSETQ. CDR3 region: CASSLGQEVNGYTF. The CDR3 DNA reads TGCGCCAGCAGCTTGGGGCAGGAGGTCAATGGCTACACCTTC.

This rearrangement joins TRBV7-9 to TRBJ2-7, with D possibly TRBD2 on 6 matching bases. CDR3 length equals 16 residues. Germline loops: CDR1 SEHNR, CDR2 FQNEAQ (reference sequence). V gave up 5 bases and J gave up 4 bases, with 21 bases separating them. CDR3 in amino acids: CASSPRGDRGGYEQYF. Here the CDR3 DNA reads TGTGCCAGCAGCCCTCGCGGGGATCGTGGGGGATACGAGCAGTACTTC.